This T cell receptor beta chain was captured in a study of OX40 agonist ivuxolimab in advanced cancers. This CDR3 contains 13 residues. V shed 4 bases and J shed 1 base, with 6 bases lying between them. Germline V lookup: CDR1 MRHNA, CDR2 SNTAGT. Repertoires were generated with immunoSEQ multiplex PCR, while TCRdb's copy carries only in-frame clones and drops some. The sample records about 50,000 clones, around 88% being singletons. This clonotype was obtained from an adult with an advanced solid tumor such as melanoma, head and neck, liver or kidney cancer. This material consisted of CD4+ or CD8+ T cells sorted from blood, taken in a trial of the OX40 agonist ivuxolimab. The chain links TRBV6-4 to TRBJ2-3; D gene ambiguous. This chain's CDR3 is CASSASGTDTQYF. Written as DNA, the CDR3 is TGTGCCAGCAGTGCAAGCGGCACAGATACGCAGTATTTT.